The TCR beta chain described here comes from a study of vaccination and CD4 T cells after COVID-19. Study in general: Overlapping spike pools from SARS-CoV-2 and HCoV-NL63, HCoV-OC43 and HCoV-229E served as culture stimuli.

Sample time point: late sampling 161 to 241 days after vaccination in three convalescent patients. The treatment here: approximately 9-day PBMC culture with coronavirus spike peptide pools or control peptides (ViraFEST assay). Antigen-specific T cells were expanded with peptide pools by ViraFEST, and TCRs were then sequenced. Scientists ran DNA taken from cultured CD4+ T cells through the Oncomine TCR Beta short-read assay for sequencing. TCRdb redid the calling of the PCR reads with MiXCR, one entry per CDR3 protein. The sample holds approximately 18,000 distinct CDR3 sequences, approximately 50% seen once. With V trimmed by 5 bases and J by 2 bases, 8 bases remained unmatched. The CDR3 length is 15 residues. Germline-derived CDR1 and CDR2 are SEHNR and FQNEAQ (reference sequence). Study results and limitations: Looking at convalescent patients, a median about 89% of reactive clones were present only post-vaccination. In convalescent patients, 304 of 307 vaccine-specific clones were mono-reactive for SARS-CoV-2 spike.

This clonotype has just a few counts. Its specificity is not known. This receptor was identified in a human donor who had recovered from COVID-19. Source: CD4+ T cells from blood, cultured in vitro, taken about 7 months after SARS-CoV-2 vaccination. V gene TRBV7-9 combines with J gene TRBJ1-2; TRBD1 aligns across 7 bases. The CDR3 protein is CASSPGTELNYGYTF. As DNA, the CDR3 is TGTGCCAGCAGCCCTGGGACAGAATTGAACTATGGCTACACCTTC.